This TCR beta chain was sequenced in a study of T cells after yellow fever vaccination (dated by TCRdb to the late 2010s). Regarding the research as a whole: The SMART-Seq v4 Ultra Low Input RNA kit was used to prepare libraries from fractions with low cell numbers. To track T-cell clones before and after primary and booster YFV17D yellow fever vaccination, bulk TCR alpha and beta repertoires were sequenced longitudinally. Two healthy male donors made up the cohort, one aged 18 to 30 years and the other aged 30 to 40 years. Bulk PBMC replicates and cell subsets were isolated from blood drawn at multiple timepoints before and after both primary and secondary immunization.

The sample's treatment or condition label, in plain terms: live attenuated yellow fever vaccine strain. At each blood-draw timepoint, two biological replicates of bulk PBMCs were obtained. PBMCs were isolated from peripheral blood using a standard Ficoll-Paque protocol. TriZol was used to extract RNA from bulk PBMCs, from CD4 and CD8 fractions, and from dextramer-positive and dextramer-negative fractions. Synthesis of TCR cDNA relied on 5'RACE template switching, a step that introduced a universal primer site along with unique molecular identifiers. Priming of cDNA synthesis was performed from both the TCR alpha and TCR beta constant segments. Library amplification involved two PCR steps, and the second step added sample barcodes and sequencing adapters. Libraries were sequenced on Illumina HiSeq 2500 (2x100 bp) or NovaSeq (2x150 bp). The original pipeline was this. MIGEC was used to demultiplex reads and collapse the reads into UMI consensus sequences, and MiXCR was used for V(D)J alignment. Vaccine-responding clonotypes were identified with edgeR using replicate PBMC samples, with FDR below 0.01 and a log2 fold change above 5 up to day 15 being required. Each bulk clonotype received a CD4 or CD8 identity based on whether the sequenced CD4 or CD8 repertoire contained that clonotype at higher abundance. The raw public reads went through TCRdb reprocessing: fastp at Q25, MiXCR clone calling, in-frame beta chains kept. Every distinct CDR3 protein forms one entry, paired with its most common genes and DNA. Clone size and V and J calls follow TCRdb, not the original study. The table for this sample lists under 400,000 distinct CDR3 sequences; roughly 12% of them were counted only once. The top ten clonotypes cover around 18% of the sample.

This clonotype appeared a few times. Its antigen specificity is not known. No base quality values were provided; no much bigger clone lies one nucleotide off. Cut back by 4 bases and 1 base, the V and J ends lie 11 bases apart. CDR1 and CDR2, looked up from the germline V gene, are MGHRA and YSYEKL. Inclusive of the bounding cysteine and phenylalanine, the CDR3 is 16 residues long. The CDR3 DNA has 48 bases and is translated from base 1. Study-wide conclusions, independent of this receptor: After the booster, most of the clones that had expanded following primary vaccination were detected again (approximately 95% of CD4 and 80% to 90% of CD8), which suggests that memory was broadly maintained. The secondary T-cell response was found to be weaker but faster than the primary response, with a peak reached on day 5 rather than on day 15. A small share of clonotypes occurred in both CD4 and CD8 compartments, likely arising from convergent recombination. The study included only a couple of donors, which limits how far the findings can be generalized. Computational filtering was required because FACS-sorted repertoires could contain abundant contaminating clonotypes from the bulk population.

The sequence is built from TRBV4-1 and TRBJ1-6, with the D segment identity uncertain. This receptor was taken from a man aged 18 to 29 who received the YFV17D yellow fever vaccine. Specimen: PBMCs, collected on the day of the first yellow fever vaccination. The CDR3 protein sequence reads: CASSPRETSYNSPLHF. The nucleotides read TGCGCCAGCAGCCCGCGGGAGACTTCCTATAATTCACCCCTCCACTTT.